The 10 T cell receptor beta chains below come from one sample, sequenced in a study of blood T cell repertoires in COVID-19 (dated by TCRdb to the early 2020s). Library preparation used the immunoSEQ multiplex PCR assay. TCRdb obtained this table from immuneACCESS and retained in-frame rearrangements with V and J assigned. These tables miss some clones; where compared with another copy, unresolved V genes account for less than half of the shortfall, and the remainder is unexplained. The sample table records about 170,000 clones; 82% of these occur just once. Approximately 7% of the sample belongs to the ten largest clones. The sequenced material came from peripheral blood. These receptors were obtained from a woman in her thirties or forties with COVID-19, enrolled during active disease.

This rearrangement joins TRBV6-1 to TRBJ2-7, with 9 bases that match TRBD2. Germline CDR1 is MNHNS and CDR2 is SASEGT. The length of the CDR3 is 15 residues. Trimming removed 5 bases from V and 6 bases from J; junction bases left unmatched: 11. Written as DNA, the CDR3 is TGTGCCAGCAGTTTGGTTAGCGGGAGTTTCTCCGAGCAGTACTTC. It encodes CASSLVSGSFSEQYF.

The V and J genes are TRBV7-6 and TRBJ2-1, with 9 bases matching TRBD1. From germline, CDR1 is SGHVS and CDR2 FNYEAQ. The CDR3 contains 18 residues. J lost 5 bases, V lost 1 base, and 12 bases had no gene match. CDR3 region: CASSLDVFGTGIHNEQFF. The CDR3 nucleotides are TGTGCCAGCAGCTTAGATGTCTTCGGGACAGGGATCCACAATGAGCAGTTCTTC.

V and J are TRBV2 and TRBJ2-1, with TRBD2 as a possible D gene (5 bases). The CDR3 has 16 amino acids. Trimming left V 8 bases short and J 6 bases short, with 23 bases between. Per germline, CDR1 SNHLY and CDR2 FYNNEI. The CDR3 spells CASEPRGQHVINEQFF. The CDR3 nucleotides read TGTGCCAGCGAGCCCCGCGGGCAGCACGTTATCAATGAGCAGTTCTTC. Using reference TRBV2 and TRBJ2-1 for the parts outside the CDR3, the full variable domain is EPEVTQTPSHQVTQMGQEVILRCVPISNHLYFYWYRQILGQKVEFLVSFYNNEISEKSEIFDDQFSVERPDGSNFTLKIRSTKLEDSAMYFCASEPRGQHVINEQFFGPGTRLTVL.

The rearrangement uses TRBV11-3 and TRBJ2-1; TRBD2 matches 12 bases. Germline trimming cut 5 bases from V and 9 bases from J; bases unmatched to any gene: 8. The CDR3 is made up of 15 amino acids. Looked up from germline, CDR1 is SGHNT and CDR2 is YENEEA. This CDR3 reads CASSLASGRATEQFF. The CDR3 DNA follows: TGTGCCAGCAGCCTAGCTAGCGGGAGGGCCACTGAGCAGTTCTTC.

The genes are TRBV3-1 (or the pseudogene TRBV3-2) and TRBJ1-2; D may be TRBD1 (5 bases). V lost 3 bases to trimming and J lost 4 bases, with 12 bases between them. This CDR3 is built from 14 residues. Germline-derived CDR1 and CDR2 are LGHDT and YNNKEL (reference sequence). CDR3 in amino acids: CASSQGGAGYGYTF. In nucleotides, the CDR3 is TGTGCCAGCAGCCAGGGAGGGGCGGGCTATGGCTACACCTTC.

The chain uses TRBV3-1 (or the pseudogene TRBV3-2) and TRBJ2-1, with D perhaps TRBD2 (5 bases). The V gene lost 0 bases and the J gene lost 6 bases, with 12 bases spanning the gap. There are 15 residues in the CDR3. Germline V lookup: CDR1 LGHDT, CDR2 YNNKEL (reference sequence). The CDR3 DNA sequence: TGTGCCAGCAGCCAAGATCTCGGGAAATCCAATGAGCAGTTCTTC. As protein: CASSQDLGKSNEQFF.

The rearrangement uses TRBV7-3 and TRBJ2-7; perhaps TRBD2 as D (5 bases). V lost 5 bases to trimming and J lost 5 bases, with 19 bases between them. Germline V CDR1 and CDR2: SGHTA, FQGTGA. The CDR3 extends over 15 amino acids. CDR3: CASSKSGGSLDEQYF. DNA of the CDR3: TGTGCCAGCAGCAAAAGCGGAGGCTCCCTGGACGAGCAGTACTTC.

J is TRBJ1-2 and V is TRBV6-5; D unclear. The CDR3 runs to 11 residues. CDR1 MNHEY and CDR2 SVGAGI come from the germline V gene. Trimming left V 11 bases short and J 5 bases short, with 12 bases between. The CDR3 DNA follows: TGTGCCGGTTCGACTTTATATGGCTACACCTTC. As protein: CAGSTLYGYTF.

The chain combines TRBV18 with TRBJ1-2; D unresolved. This CDR3 comprises 13 residues. Between the trimmed V and J ends, which lost 4 bases and 8 bases, there was a span of 14 bases. Germline-derived CDR1 and CDR2 are KGHSH and LQKENI. The DNA of the CDR3 is TGTGCCAGCTCACGAGAAGGACTGCCGGGCTACACCTTC. This codes for CASSREGLPGYTF. Full variable domain (missing parts from reference TRBV18 and TRBJ1-2): NAGVMQNPRHLVRRRGQEARLRCSPMKGHSHVYWYRQLPEEGLKFMVYLQKENIIDESGMPKERFSAEFPKEGPSILRIQQVVRGDSAAYFCASSREGLPGYTFGSGTRLTVV.

This clone is a singleton in its sample. The V and J genes are TRBV27 and TRBJ1-1, with a possible D match to TRBD1 (5 bases). Trimming cost V 2 bases and J 0 bases, with 10 bases left between them. This CDR3 has 15 residues. Germline V gene lookup returns CDR1 MNHEY and CDR2 SMNVEV (reference sequence). CDR3 coding DNA: TGTGCCAGCAGTTTACTCGGGGGTATGAACACTGAAGCTTTCTTT. This sequence encodes CASSLLGGMNTEAFF.